This TCR beta chain was observed in a study of beta chain features in type 1 diabetes. CDR1 SGHAT and CDR2 FQNNGV come from the germline V gene. The J segment lost 0 bases and the V segment lost 4 bases, leaving 9 bases of the junction unmatched. The CDR3 has 16 amino acids. This clone was observed a few times. The investigators reverse transcribed all of the isolated RNA, so they sequenced expressed TCRB transcripts. Some clones are missing from TCRdb's copy, which holds only in-frame ones; the method was immunoSEQ multiplex PCR. This table has hundreds of thousands of clones, about 10% appearing once.

The specimen was naive CD4+ T cells from blood. The TCR originated in a woman aged 25-40 years in good health. This chain joins TRBV11-2 and TRBJ2-7; TRBD2 matches 7 bases. This CDR3 is CASSSGSGRSSYEQYF. CDR3 nucleotides: TGTGCCAGCAGCTCCGGTAGCGGGCGTAGCTCCTACGAGCAGTACTTC.